This TCR beta chain was retrieved from a study of CD8 T cell repertoires and HIV-1 epitope variants. The overall study: Twenty-five autologous and known Gag and Nef epitope variant peptides each stimulated T cells separately.

Sequencing was performed with immunoSEQ multiplex PCR; in TCRdb, only in-frame clones are kept and a portion is missing. The sample consists of around 5,500 clones, about 63% of them appearing once. This clone has just a few counts. What it binds is unknown. The CDR3 length is 14 residues. Germline CDR1 is LNHDA and CDR2 is SQIVND (reference sequence). The junction had 7 bases not matched to a gene; V was cut back by 4 bases and J by 6 bases. The sequenced sample consisted of cultured CD8+ T cells derived from PBMCs. This clonotype originated in a male donor with HIV. The chain is built from TRBV19 and TRBJ2-7, with 9 bases aligning to TRBD1. The CDR3 region has the DNA TGTGCCAGTAGTAGAGGGACAGGGCCTGGCGAGCAGTACTTC. Translating it yields CASSRGTGPGEQYF.